This T cell receptor beta chain came from a study of T cell changes during pregnancy in multiple sclerosis (dated by TCRdb to about 2019). With respect to the entire study: Changes in the T cell repertoire over the course of pregnancy were examined in this study in women with multiple sclerosis.

A remark on this clone: Its antigen has not been determined. Per-nucleotide qualities are absent, and no much larger clonotype sits a single base away.

CDR1 LNHDA and CDR2 SQIVND are derived from the germline V gene (reference sequence). Reading from cysteine to phenylalanine, the CDR3 counts 13 amino acids. The CDR3 DNA has 39 bases and is translated from base 1. V is reduced by 4 bases and J by 3 bases, leaving a spacing of 7 bases between them. The method behind the library was the immunoSEQ multiplex PCR assay. Held by TCRdb, this immuneACCESS table contains in-frame sequences only and omits some clones. Under half of the omission traces to an unresolved V gene where checked; the cause of the rest is unknown. In all, the sample holds under 60,000 clones, and 92% of those were seen once. The biggest ten clones account for 0.5% to 0.6% of the sample.

Material: CD4+ T cells from peripheral blood mononuclear cells, obtained after pregnancy. The sequence is built from TRBV19 and TRBJ2-1, with no confidently assigned D gene. The source of this sequence is a female donor with multiple sclerosis, enrolled in a pregnancy study. CDR3 reads: CASSRAVYNEQFF. The nucleotide sequence reads TGTGCCAGTAGTAGGGCCGTCTACAATGAGCAGTTCTTC.